A single sample is the source of the 15 T cell receptor beta chains below, sequenced in a study of blood T cell repertoires in COVID-19. Only in-frame clones appear in the TCRdb table, and some are missing; sequencing was by immunoSEQ multiplex PCR. The repertoire includes about 150,000 clones, 70% to 80% of them detected once, and 9.5% to 13% sits in the top ten. Sequenced sample: peripheral blood. Receptor source: a man in his fifties or sixties who had recovered from COVID-19.

In this sample, this clone turned up once. This chain uses TRBV7-3 with TRBJ2-5; D may be TRBD1 (6 bases). The germline V and J ends were trimmed by 6 bases and 9 bases, with 17 bases remaining between them. The germline CDR1 and CDR2 sequences are SGHTA and FQGTGA. The CDR3 is made up of 13 amino acids. CDR3 sequence: CASSAMGARAQYF. The CDR3 bases are TGTGCCAGCAGTGCAATGGGGGCGAGGGCCCAGTACTTC.

V usage is TRBV6-5 and J usage is TRBJ1-2; 8 bases agree with TRBD1. CDR3 length equals 14 residues. The V gene's germline CDR1 is MNHEY and CDR2 SVGAGI. With V trimmed by 0 bases and J by 7 bases, 4 bases remained unmatched. Here the CDR3 DNA reads TGTGCCAGCAGTTACTCGACAGGGGAGGGTGGCTACACCTTC. The encoded protein is CASSYSTGEGGYTF.

The chain couples TRBV7-8 to TRBJ1-2; maybe TRBD1 (6 bases). V lost 5 bases and J 8 bases, leaving 18 bases between the germline ends. The CDR3 runs to 14 residues. Per the germline V gene, CDR1 is SGHVS and CDR2 is FQNEAQ. The CDR3, as DNA: TGTGCCAGCAGCCTCGGACAGACCTATGGGGGCTACACCTTC. The encoded protein is CASSLGQTYGGYTF.

The chain carries TRBV2 and TRBJ1-5; D call uncertain. V shed 2 bases and J shed 0 bases, with 5 bases lying between them. This CDR3 has 14 residues. Per germline, CDR1 SNHLY and CDR2 FYNNEI. The CDR3 bases are TGTGCCAGCAGTGAACAGGTTAGCAATCAGCCCCAGCATTTT. It specifies CASSEQVSNQPQHF.

This clone was picked up one time. The J gene is TRBJ2-2, the V gene TRBV9, with D possibly matching TRBD1 (6 bases). The V end was cut by 3 bases, the J end by 6 bases, with 12 bases between. CDR1 is SGDLS and CDR2 is YYNGEE in the germline V gene. The CDR3 is 14 residues long. CDR3 amino acids: CASSANRESGELFF. CDR3 DNA sequence: TGTGCCAGCAGCGCGAACAGGGAATCCGGGGAGCTGTTTTTT.

V and J are TRBV27 and TRBJ2-3; 9 positions agree with TRBD2. V was clipped by 4 bases and J by 0 bases; unmatched bases: 5. The CDR3 length is 16 residues. The V gene's germline CDR1 is MNHEY and CDR2 SMNVEV (reference sequence). The DNA of the CDR3 is TGTGCCAGCAGTTCTAATAGCGGGAGAAGCACAGATACGCAGTATTTT. Translation gives CASSSNSGRSTDTQYF.

This clone was seen once. The rearrangement uses TRBV9 and TRBJ2-1; no firm D call. Germline V gene data show CDR1 as SGDLS and CDR2 as YYNGEE. V lost 0 bases, J lost 2 bases, and 12 bases lay in between. The CDR3 covers 16 residues. The CDR3 bases are TGTGCCAGCAGCGTAGTAGTTTCTACCCCCTACAATGAGCAGTTCTTC. Translated, it gives CASSVVVSTPYNEQFF.

V gene TRBV20-1 combines with J gene TRBJ2-5; 7 nucleotides line up with TRBD1. The CDR3 is made up of 11 amino acids. J was trimmed by 4 bases and V by 5 bases; bases with no gene match: 1. Germline V lookup: CDR1 DFQATT, CDR2 SNEGSKA (reference sequence). The CDR3 sequence is CSAAGGETQYF. The CDR3 region has the DNA TGCAGTGCTGCAGGGGGAGAGACCCAGTACTTC.

This chain joins TRBV7-2 and TRBJ1-4; tentative D call: TRBD1 (6 bases). Per germline, CDR1 SGHTA and CDR2 FQGNSA. V lost 5 bases, J lost 5 bases, and 15 bases lay in between. The CDR3 sequence is 15 residues long. CDR3 sequence (DNA): TGTGCCAGCAGCCCTAGGAGGGGGGGAAATGAAAAACTGTTTTTT. As protein: CASSPRRGGNEKLFF.

V is TRBV6-5 and J is TRBJ2-5, with a weak D call TRBD1 (5 bases). The CDR3 covers 15 residues. Germline V CDR1 and CDR2: MNHEY, SVGAGI. Trimming took off 2 bases at V and 1 base at J, with 11 bases between the two ends. CDR3 residues: CASSYTRALQETQYF. CDR3 DNA sequence: TGTGCCAGCAGTTACACCAGGGCCCTCCAAGAGACCCAGTACTTC.

The rearrangement links TRBV7-3 to TRBJ2-4; TRBD1 might be the D (6 bases). The length of the CDR3 is 14 residues. Germline V gives CDR1 SGHTA, CDR2 FQGTGA. Deletions cut 5 bases from V and 6 bases from J, with 14 bases between. CDR3 nucleotide sequence: TGTGCCAGCAGCCCTGGACAGTCGGCAAACATTCAGTACTTC. Its translation: CASSPGQSANIQYF.

The chain links TRBV28 to TRBJ2-7; the D is unclear. The CDR3 is 12 amino acids. The V and J ends lost 6 bases and 0 bases respectively, with 6 bases between them. The germline CDR1 and CDR2 sequences are MDHEN and SYDVKM. The CDR3 region has the DNA TGTGCCAGCAGACGGTACTCCTACGAGCAGTACTTC. It encodes CASRRYSYEQYF.

A word on this clone: Other DNA sequences of this sample code for an identical CDR3. The CDR3 loop is CASSPGGHQPQHF. CDR3 bases: TGTGCCAGCTCACCCGGCGGGCATCAGCCCCAGCATTTT. This rearrangement joins TRBV18 to TRBJ1-5; D uncertain. Trimming cost V 3 bases and J 5 bases, with 8 bases left between them. Germline-derived CDR1 and CDR2 are KGHSH and LQKENI. This CDR3 is built from 13 residues.

The rearrangement links TRBV7-3 to TRBJ1-1; tentatively, D is TRBD1 (5 bases). V shed 2 bases and J shed 4 bases, with 11 bases lying between them. The length of the CDR3 is 14 residues. The germline gives CDR1 SGHTA, CDR2 FQGTGA. Here the CDR3 DNA reads TGTGCCAGCAGCTTATCCCCAAGGGGCACTGAAGCTTTCTTT. It specifies CASSLSPRGTEAFF. The full variable domain, completed using reference TRBV7-3 and TRBJ1-1, is GAGVSQTPSNKVTEKGKYVELRCDPISGHTALYWYRQSLGQGPEFLIYFQGTGAADDSGLPNDRFFAVRPEGSVSTLKIQRTERGDSAVYLCASSLSPRGTEAFFGQGTRLTVV.

The V and J genes are TRBV6-1 and TRBJ2-7; TRBD1 matches 9 bases. V lost 2 bases to trimming and J lost 12 bases; unmatched junction nucleotides: 5. The V gene's germline CDR1 is MNHNS and CDR2 SASEGT. The length of the CDR3 is 12 residues. The CDR3 is CASSEMTGGRYF. The CDR3 nucleotides are TGTGCCAGCAGTGAAATGACAGGGGGGCGGTACTTC.